The clone carrying this T cell receptor beta chain appeared a single time. Its matching antigen is unknown. The data are from a study of cytomegalovirus exposure and HLA in healthy donors. General study results and limits: Most of the CMV-associated TCR beta chains (in a later analysis) appeared to be HLA-restricted. It was in a later analysis that TCR association rates were seen to vary by HLA locus, highest for DRB1 and lowest for HLA-C. The analysis excluded some indistinguishable V segments, including TRBV6-2 and TRBV6-3. Several of the most significant clusters appeared linked to common viral pathogens, based on a later analysis.

V was pared by 7 bases and J by 3 bases, with 12 bases of the junction left unmatched. Germline assignment: CDR1 SQVTM and CDR2 ANQGSEA. The CDR3 has 15 residues. The PCR employed 60 Vbeta primers together with 13 Jbeta primers. The repertoire was sequenced with immunoSEQ multiplex PCR; TCRdb's copy has only in-frame clones and lacks some. The sample consists of 150,000 to 200,000 clones, roughly 80% of them appearing once. This TCR was sampled from a male donor in good health and CMV-seronegative. The chain recombines TRBV29-1 with TRBJ2-3; the match to TRBD2 covers 8 bases. The material sequenced was PBMCs. This CDR3 reads CSADPTSGETDTQYF. The CDR3 DNA follows: TGCAGCGCTGACCCCACTAGCGGAGAGACAGATACGCAGTATTTT.